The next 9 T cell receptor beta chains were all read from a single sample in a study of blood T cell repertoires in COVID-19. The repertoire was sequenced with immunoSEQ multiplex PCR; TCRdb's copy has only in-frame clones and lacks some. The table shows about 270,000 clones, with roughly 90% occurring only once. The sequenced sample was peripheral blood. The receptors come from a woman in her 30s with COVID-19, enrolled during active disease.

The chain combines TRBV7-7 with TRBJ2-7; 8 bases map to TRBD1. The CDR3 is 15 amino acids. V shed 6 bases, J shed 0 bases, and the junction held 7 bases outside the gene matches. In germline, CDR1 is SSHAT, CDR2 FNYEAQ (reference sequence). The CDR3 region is CASSRQGNLSYEQYF. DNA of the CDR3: TGTGCCAGCAGTCGACAGGGGAACCTCTCCTACGAGCAGTACTTC. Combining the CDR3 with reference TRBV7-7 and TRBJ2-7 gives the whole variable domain GAGVSQSPRYKVTKRGQDVTLRCDPISSHATLYWYQQALGQGPEFLTYFNYEAQPDKSGLPSDRFSAERPEGSISTLTIQRTEQRDSAMYRCASSRQGNLSYEQYFGPGTRLTVT.

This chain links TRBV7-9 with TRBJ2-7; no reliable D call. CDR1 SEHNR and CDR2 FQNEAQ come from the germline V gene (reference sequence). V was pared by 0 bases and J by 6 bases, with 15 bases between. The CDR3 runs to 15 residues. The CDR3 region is CASSLASGTLREQYF. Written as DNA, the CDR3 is TGTGCCAGCAGCTTAGCCAGTGGCACCCTTCGCGAGCAGTACTTC.

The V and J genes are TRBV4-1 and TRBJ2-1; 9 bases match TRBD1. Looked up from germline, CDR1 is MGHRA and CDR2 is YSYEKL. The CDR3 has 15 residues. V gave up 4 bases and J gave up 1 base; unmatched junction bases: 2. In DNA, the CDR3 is TGCGCCAGCAGCCCACAGGGGGCTTCCTACAATGAGCAGTTCTTC. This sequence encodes CASSPQGASYNEQFF.

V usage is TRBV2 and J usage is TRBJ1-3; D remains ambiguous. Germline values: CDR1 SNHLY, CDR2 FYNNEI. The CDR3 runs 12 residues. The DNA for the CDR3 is TGTGTTTCGCCGGAGGCGGGAAACACCATATATTTT. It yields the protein CVSPEAGNTIYF.

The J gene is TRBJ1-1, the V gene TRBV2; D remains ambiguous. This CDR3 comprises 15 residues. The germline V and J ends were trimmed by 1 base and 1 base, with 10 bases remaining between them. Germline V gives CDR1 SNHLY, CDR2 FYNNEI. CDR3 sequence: CASSEEWAPNTEAFF. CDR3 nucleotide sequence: TGTGCCAGCAGTGAAGAATGGGCCCCGAACACTGAAGCTTTCTTT.

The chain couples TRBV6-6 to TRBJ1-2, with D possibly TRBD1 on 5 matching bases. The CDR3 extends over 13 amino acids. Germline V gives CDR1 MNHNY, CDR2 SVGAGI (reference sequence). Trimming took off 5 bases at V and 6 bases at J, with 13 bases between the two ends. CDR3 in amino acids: CASSPSGTDGYTF. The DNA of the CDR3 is TGTGCCAGCAGTCCGTCCGGGACTGATGGCTACACCTTC.

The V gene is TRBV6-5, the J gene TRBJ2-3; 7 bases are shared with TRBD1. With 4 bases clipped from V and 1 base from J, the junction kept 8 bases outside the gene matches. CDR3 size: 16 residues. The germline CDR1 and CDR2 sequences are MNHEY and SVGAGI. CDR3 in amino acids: CASSSFGTARTDTQYF. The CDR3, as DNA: TGTGCCAGCAGTTCGTTTGGGACAGCACGCACAGATACGCAGTATTTT.

The CDR3 region is CASSKSNPPPWGGSSGNTIYF. The CDR3 DNA reads as TGTGCCAGCAGCAAATCTAATCCACCCCCCTGGGGGGGATCCTCTGGAAACACCATATATTTT. The gene calls are TRBV21-1 and TRBJ1-3. TRBV21-1 is a documented pseudogene. This CDR3 has 21 amino acids.

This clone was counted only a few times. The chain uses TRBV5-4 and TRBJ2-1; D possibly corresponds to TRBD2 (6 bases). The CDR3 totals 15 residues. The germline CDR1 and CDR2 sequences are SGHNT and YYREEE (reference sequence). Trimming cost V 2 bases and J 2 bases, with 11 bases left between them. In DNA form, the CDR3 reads TGTGCCAGCAGCTTAGAGACTAGTCCCTACAATGAGCAGTTCTTC. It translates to CASSLETSPYNEQFF.